This T cell receptor (beta chain) was obtained from a study of blood T cell repertoires in COVID-19. Generated by immunoSEQ multiplex PCR, the TCRdb table keeps only in-frame clones and is missing some. Of fewer than 450,000 clones in the sample, around 91% were seen once. Per the germline V gene, CDR1 is KGHSH and CDR2 is LQKENI. The CDR3 has 15 amino acids. Between the trimmed V and J ends, which lost 3 bases and 8 bases, there was a span of 16 bases. This TCR was recovered from a man aged 18 to 29 who had recovered from COVID-19. The chain uses TRBV18 and TRBJ1-4; unclear D gene. What was sequenced was PBMCs or T cells enriched from blood (not recorded which). The CDR3 protein is CASSPTREAGEKLFF. CDR3 bases: TGTGCCAGCTCACCCACAAGGGAGGCGGGCGAAAAACTGTTTTTT.